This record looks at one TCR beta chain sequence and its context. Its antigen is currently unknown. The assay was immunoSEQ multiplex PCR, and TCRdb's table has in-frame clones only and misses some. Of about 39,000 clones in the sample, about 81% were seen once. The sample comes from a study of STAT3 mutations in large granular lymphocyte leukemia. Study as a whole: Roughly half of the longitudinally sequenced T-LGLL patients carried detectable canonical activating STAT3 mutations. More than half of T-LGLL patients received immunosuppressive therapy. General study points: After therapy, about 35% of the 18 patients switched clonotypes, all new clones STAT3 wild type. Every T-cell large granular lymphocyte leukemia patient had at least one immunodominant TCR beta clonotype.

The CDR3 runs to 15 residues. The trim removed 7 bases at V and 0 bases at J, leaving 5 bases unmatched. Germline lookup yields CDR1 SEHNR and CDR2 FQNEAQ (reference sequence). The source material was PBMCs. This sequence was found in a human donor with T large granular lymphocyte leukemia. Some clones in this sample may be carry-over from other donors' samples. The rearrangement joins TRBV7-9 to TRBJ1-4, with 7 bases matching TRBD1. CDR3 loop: CASNPQGTTNEKLFF. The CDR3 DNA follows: TGTGCCAGCAATCCACAGGGGACAACTAATGAAAAACTGTTTTTT.